One and the same sample provided the 9 T cell receptor beta chains below, sequenced in a study of shared clonotypes between healthy human individuals. Sequenced by immunoSEQ multiplex PCR; TCRdb stores in-frame clones only, minus some. The sample includes about 710,000 clones, roughly 72% of them seen just once. Sequences were obtained from memory CD4+ T cells sorted from blood. The subset denotes: CD45RA-negative fraction. Receptors originate from a woman in her 30s in good health.

This CDR3 is CASNRRPDTEAFF. The CDR3 bases are TGTGCCAGCAACCGCAGACCGGACACTGAAGCTTTCTTT. The chain employs TRBV7-9 and TRBJ1-1; the D is unclear. Germline assignment: CDR1 SEHNR and CDR2 FQNEAQ (reference sequence). The CDR3 loop spans 13 amino acids. The germline V and J ends were trimmed by 7 bases and 3 bases, with 12 bases remaining between them.

In its sample, this clone was seen once. This chain joins TRBV29-1 and TRBJ2-3; no clear D gene. V was pared by 3 bases and J by 3 bases, with 4 bases between. The CDR3 totals 11 residues. The germline gives CDR1 SQVTM, CDR2 ANQGSEA. The chain's CDR3 is CSVEETDTQYF. The CDR3 nucleotides are TGCAGCGTTGAGGAGACAGATACGCAGTATTTT.

V gene TRBV27 combines with J gene TRBJ1-2; perhaps TRBD1 as D (5 bases). Between the trimmed V and J ends, which lost 3 bases and 6 bases, there was a span of 11 bases. The CDR3 is 13 amino acids. Germline CDR1 is MNHEY and CDR2 is SMNVEV (reference sequence). The CDR3 DNA follows: TGTGCCAGCAGTTTTGCGGGGGAGGATGGCTACACCTTC. It encodes CASSFAGEDGYTF.

This clone came up a few times. The CDR3 here is CASSQDPGTEAFF. For the CDR3, the DNA is TGCGCCAGCAGCCAAGATCCGGGAACTGAAGCTTTCTTT. The chain is built from TRBV4-1 and TRBJ1-1; D gene unclear. Trimming cost V 0 bases and J 5 bases, with 7 bases left between them. The CDR3 runs to 13 residues. CDR1 and CDR2 (germline): MGHRA, YSYEKL.

The chain recombines TRBV19 with TRBJ1-4; D gene unclear. The CDR3 covers 14 residues. V was pared by 5 bases and J by 3 bases, with 10 bases between. Germline CDR1 and CDR2: LNHDA and SQIVND (reference sequence). Here the CDR3 DNA reads TGTGCCAGTAGTTCGGCAGAACCTAATGAAAAACTGTTTTTT. Translating gives CASSSAEPNEKLFF.

This clone has just a few counts. V gene TRBV2 combines with J gene TRBJ1-2; no definite D call. Trimming stripped 4 bases from V and 4 bases from J, with 13 bases between. CDR3 size: 14 residues. Germline CDR1 and CDR2: SNHLY and FYNNEI. The chain's CDR3 is CASSGAGIGYGYTF. The CDR3 DNA sequence: TGTGCCAGCAGTGGGGCAGGAATCGGCTATGGCTACACCTTC. The complete variable domain, with remaining parts taken from reference TRBV2 and TRBJ1-2, reads EPEVTQTPSHQVTQMGQEVILRCVPISNHLYFYWYRQILGQKVEFLVSFYNNEISEKSEIFDDQFSVERPDGSNFTLKIRSTKLEDSAMYFCASSGAGIGYGYTFGSGTRLTVV.

The genes are TRBV28 and TRBJ2-7, with TRBD2 identical over 10 bases. Germline V gives CDR1 MDHEN, CDR2 SYDVKM. The V segment lost 8 bases and the J segment 9 bases; nucleotides outside the gene matches: 10. This CDR3 contains 13 residues. The CDR3 sequence: CASYQTSGLLQYF. CDR3 DNA sequence: TGTGCCAGCTACCAGACTAGCGGGTTGTTGCAGTACTTC.

The chain carries TRBV7-9 and TRBJ1-3, with 7 positions matching TRBD1. Germline V gene lookup returns CDR1 SEHNR and CDR2 FQNEAQ (reference sequence). The V gene end was trimmed by 0 bases and the J gene end by 1 base; junction bases not matched to a gene: 6. There are 17 residues in the CDR3. The CDR3 region is CASSLAPAGGSGNTIYF. The CDR3 DNA is TGTGCCAGCAGCTTAGCCCCGGCAGGGGGTTCTGGAAACACCATATATTTT.

This clone showed up just a few times. CDR3 nucleotide sequence: TGTGCCAGCAGCTTAGTAACTAGCGGTTCCTACGAGCAGTACTTC. It yields the protein CASSLVTSGSYEQYF. The V and J genes are TRBV7-9 and TRBJ2-7, with TRBD2 matching 8 bases. The CDR3 runs 15 residues. V dropped 1 base and J dropped 1; count of bases not matched to a gene: 3. Germline CDR1 SEHNR, CDR2 FQNEAQ (reference sequence).